This section outlines one T cell receptor (beta chain) sequence together with its context. Germline CDR1 and CDR2: LNHDA and SQIVND (reference sequence). Trimming stripped 8 bases from V and 7 bases from J, with 15 bases between. The CDR3 runs to 13 residues. Assay used: immunoSEQ multiplex PCR; TCRdb lists only in-frame clones, some missing. Found here are about 39,000 clones, more than 75% of them singletons; the top ten hold less than 25%. This specimen comes from a study of radiotherapy plus CTLA-4 blockade in lung cancer. The sequences come from peripheral blood, collected from a patient treated with radiotherapy plus ipilimumab. The source is a human donor with non-small cell lung cancer that progressed on radiotherapy plus ipilimumab. The V gene is TRBV19, the J gene TRBJ2-1, with D possibly matching TRBD2 (5 bases). CDR3 loop: CASSPPGGNEQFF. DNA of the CDR3: TGTGCCAGTTCCCCCCCAGGCGGGAATGAGCAGTTCTTC.